Shown below are 17 T cell receptor beta chains from a single sample sequenced in a study of blood T cell repertoires in COVID-19. The protocol was immunoSEQ multiplex PCR, while the TCRdb copy is restricted to in-frame clones and leaves out a portion. The profile shows a few hundred thousand clones, roughly 80% of them singletons. Sequenced: peripheral blood. The receptors here all came from a man younger than 40 with active or convalescent COVID-19.

The chain employs TRBV7-8 and TRBJ2-5, with TRBD2 as a possible D gene (6 bases). The CDR3 sequence is 15 residues long. Deletions cut 5 bases from V and 2 bases from J, with 15 bases between. Per germline, CDR1 SGHVS and CDR2 FQNEAQ. The CDR3 here is CASSKRDWRQETQYF. The CDR3 DNA follows: TGTGCCAGCAGCAAACGGGACTGGCGACAAGAGACCCAGTACTTC.

The chain uses TRBV28 and TRBJ2-1, with D tentatively TRBD2 (5 bases). V was cut by 6 bases and J by 5 bases, with 14 bases left in between. This CDR3 has 14 residues. Germline-derived CDR1 and CDR2 are MDHEN and SYDVKM. The CDR3 nucleotides are TGTGCCAGCAGAACCGCCCCCGGGAACAATGAGCAGTTCTTC. Translating it yields CASRTAPGNNEQFF.

This clone showed up just once. V is TRBV19 and J is TRBJ1-5; D is possibly TRBD1 (5 bases). This CDR3 region has 15 residues. Deletions cut 7 bases from V and 0 bases from J, with 13 bases between. CDR1 LNHDA and CDR2 SQIVND come from the germline V gene (reference sequence). CDR3 region: CASMGGLISNQPQHF. In DNA form, the CDR3 reads TGTGCCAGTATGGGGGGTTTGATTAGCAATCAGCCCCAGCATTTT. Using reference TRBV19 and TRBJ1-5 for the parts outside the CDR3, the full variable domain is DGGITQSPKYLFRKEGQNVTLSCEQNLNHDAMYWYRQDPGQGLRLIYYSQIVNDFQKGDIAEGYSVSREKKESFPLTVTSAQKNPTAFYLCASMGGLISNQPQHFGDGTRLSIL.

The rearrangement joins TRBV4-2 to TRBJ2-3; D ambiguous. The CDR3 is 16 residues long. The germline gives CDR1 LGHNA, CDR2 YNFKEQ. V lost 1 base and J lost 0, with 11 bases in between. In DNA, the CDR3 is TGTGCCAGCAGCCAAGCCTGGGCGTCTAGCACAGATACGCAGTATTTT. Its protein product is CASSQAWASSTDTQYF.

This clone was detected once. The rearrangement uses TRBV29-1 and TRBJ1-1; D is unresolved. The CDR3 runs 11 residues. CDR1 is SQVTM, CDR2 ANQGSEA, per germline. Deletions cut 8 bases from V and 4 bases from J, with 11 bases between. CDR3 amino acids: CSSFYGTEAFF. CDR3 DNA sequence: TGCAGCTCTTTTTACGGCACTGAAGCTTTCTTT.

The rearrangement joins TRBV28 to TRBJ1-1; D is unclear. CDR1 and CDR2 (germline): MDHEN, SYDVKM. The CDR3 has 14 amino acids. Trimming removed 6 bases from V and 12 bases from J, with 23 bases in between. As DNA, the CDR3 is TGTGCCAGCAGACGACCTCAAGAGAGGGCCGAGCCTTTCTTT. Translated: CASRRPQERAEPFF.

This clone was observed a few times. The rearrangement uses TRBV13 and TRBJ2-2; TRBD1 aligns across 8 bases. The junction had 9 bases not matched to a gene; V was cut back by 0 bases and J by 3 bases. The germline CDR1 and CDR2 sequences are PRHDT and FYEKMQ (reference sequence). The CDR3 consists of 18 residues. CDR3 nucleotide sequence: TGTGCCAGCAGCTTAGGCCTCACCAGACAGGGGTACACCGGGGAGCTGTTTTTT. This encodes CASSLGLTRQGYTGELFF.

This clone came up a few times. V and J are TRBV10-2 and TRBJ1-4, with 8 nucleotides matching TRBD1. V lost 5 bases, J lost 0 bases, and 2 bases stayed unmatched. Germline values: CDR1 WSHSY, CDR2 SAAADI. The CDR3 consists of 15 residues. CDR3 DNA: TGCGCCAGCAGTACGACAGGGGCAACTAATGAAAAACTGTTTTTT. Protein sequence: CASSTTGATNEKLFF.

The chain recombines TRBV4-1 with TRBJ1-1; weak D call: TRBD1 (6 bases). The CDR3 length is 15 residues. Trimming took off 4 bases at V and 3 bases at J, with 15 bases between the two ends. Germline CDR1 and CDR2: MGHRA and YSYEKL. CDR3 protein: CASSREGGEDTEAFF. The CDR3 region has the DNA TGCGCCAGCAGCCGGGAAGGGGGGGAGGACACTGAAGCTTTCTTT.

This chain connects TRBV4-2 to TRBJ2-7, with TRBD2 matching 9 bases. The junction had 9 bases not matched to a gene; V was cut back by 3 bases and J by 6 bases. This CDR3 contains 15 residues. CDR1 LGHNA and CDR2 YNFKEQ come from the germline V gene. This chain's CDR3 is CASSQARTSAGEQYF. In DNA, the CDR3 is TGTGCCAGCAGCCAGGCCCGGACTAGCGCAGGCGAGCAGTACTTC.

This clone was counted a few times. This sequence joins TRBV4-3 and TRBJ2-1; 7 bases map to TRBD2. V shed 0 bases, J shed 3 bases, and the junction held 8 bases outside the gene matches. The length of the CDR3 is 17 residues. CDR1 and CDR2 (germline): LGHNA, YSLEER. The CDR3 is CASSQDQWGGDYNEQFF. The CDR3 DNA is TGCGCCAGCAGCCAAGATCAATGGGGGGGGGACTACAATGAGCAGTTCTTC.

This clone was seen once. The chain has TRBV9 and TRBJ1-2; D may be TRBD1 (6 bases). Germline-derived CDR1 and CDR2 are SGDLS and YYNGEE. The CDR3 sequence is 15 residues long. V lost 0 bases and J 1 base, leaving 10 bases between the germline ends. The CDR3 loop reads CASSVAAGDNYGYTF. In nucleotides, the CDR3 is TGTGCCAGCAGCGTAGCGGCAGGGGATAACTATGGCTACACCTTC. Full variable domain (remainder filled in from reference TRBV9 and TRBJ1-2): DSGVTQTPKHLITATGQRVTLRCSPRSGDLSVYWYQQSLDQGLQFLIQYYNGEERAKGNILERFSAQQFPDLHSELNLSSLELGDSALYFCASSVAAGDNYGYTFGSGTRLTVV.

The chain links TRBV28 to TRBJ2-1; tentative D call: TRBD2 (7 bases). Looked up from germline, CDR1 is MDHEN and CDR2 is SYDVKM. Deletions cut 2 bases from V and 9 bases from J, with 17 bases between. The CDR3 spans 15 residues. As DNA, the CDR3 is TGTGCCAGCAGTTTAGGACTAGGGGGTTCTGTTGAGCAGTTCTTC. Encoded protein: CASSLGLGGSVEQFF.

The rearrangement links TRBV6-5 to TRBJ2-2; possible D gene TRBD1, 5 bases. Trimming cost V 3 bases and J 4 bases, with 9 bases left between them. CDR3 length: 14 amino acids. Germline V lookup: CDR1 MNHEY, CDR2 SVGAGI. CDR3 nucleotides: TGTGCCAGCAGTTATGGAAGGGGCACCGGGGAGCTGTTTTTT. Protein product: CASSYGRGTGELFF.

The J gene is TRBJ1-1, the V gene TRBV28, with 10 nucleotides matching TRBD1. The V gene end was trimmed by 4 bases and the J gene end by 5 bases; junction bases not matched to a gene: 7. The V gene's germline CDR1 is MDHEN and CDR2 SYDVKM. The CDR3 loop spans 15 amino acids. CDR3 protein: CASSSWTGGLTEAFF. CDR3 sequence (DNA): TGTGCCAGCAGTTCGTGGACAGGGGGGCTGACTGAAGCTTTCTTT.

The chain recombines TRBV24-1 with TRBJ2-2, with no clear D. With 1 base removed from V and 1 base from J, the gap between germline ends came to 6 bases. CDR1 KGHDR and CDR2 SFDVKD come from the germline V gene. This CDR3 comprises 15 residues. The DNA for the CDR3 is TGTGCCACCAGTGATTTTGAGATGAACACCGGGGAGCTGTTTTTT. This encodes CATSDFEMNTGELFF.

The V and J genes are TRBV3-1 (or the pseudogene TRBV3-2) and TRBJ1-5, with 10 bases lining up with TRBD1. V was clipped by 4 bases and J by 9 bases; unmatched bases: 6. This CDR3 region has 14 residues. Per germline, CDR1 LGHDT and CDR2 YNNKEL (reference sequence). The CDR3 spells CASSPTGGVPPQHF. The DNA for the CDR3 is TGTGCCAGCAGCCCGACAGGGGGCGTTCCGCCCCAGCATTTT.